The clone carrying this T cell receptor beta chain appeared a few times. Its antigen is still unknown. This record comes from a study of glioma-infiltrating T cells. This CDR3 has 16 amino acids. Germline-derived CDR1 and CDR2 are DFQATT and SNEGSKA (reference sequence). V shed 4 bases and J 5 bases; nucleotides not matched to a gene: 9. Amplification of TCR alpha and beta CDR3 regions from RNA used iRepertoire nested multiplex PCR. One-step reverse transcription and amplification started from about 100-400 ng of tissue mRNA or PBMC total RNA. TCRdb used MiXCR to reprocess the multiplex PCR reads, holding one entry per CDR3 protein. The sample shows 150,000 or so distinct CDR3 sequences, 39% of them seen only once. General study points: Tissue-blood divergence was below expectation in non-neoplastic patients, above in gliomas. Only very few CDR3 sequences appeared in both tissue and blood.

The receptor comes from a human donor with low-grade glioma or glioblastoma, undergoing nonglioma brain surgery, or in good health (not recorded which). The specimen sequenced was glioma tissue, nonneoplastic brain tissue, or PBMCs (not recorded which). The genes are TRBV20-1 and TRBJ2-5; TRBD2 aligns across 14 bases. The CDR3 bases are TGCAGTGCTACCCGACTAGCGGGAGGGCCTGAGGAGACCCAGTACTTC. Its protein product is CSATRLAGGPEETQYF.